What follows describes a single T cell receptor (beta chain). The antigen remains unidentified. Profiles of TCR beta VDJ and CDR3 were generated from a genomic DNA template. TCRdb recomputed calls from the reads with MiXCR, one row per CDR3 protein. The sample records roughly 98,000 distinct CDR3 sequences, about 66% being singletons. Previously, flow cytometry had revealed CD8+CD57+ cell expansion in the patients chosen for sequencing. The diagnosis in all patients was severe acquired aplastic anemia. Germline V lookup: CDR1 ENHRY, CDR2 SYGVKD. The CDR3 totals 13 residues. The V and J ends lost 3 bases and 5 bases respectively, with 9 bases between them. This specimen comes from a study of CD8+CD57+ T cells in acquired aplastic anemia. As for the study in general: CD4+ and CD8+ cells, once sorted, gave DNA averaging approximately 3.3 ug.

Study-wide results and limits: Statistical testing detected no significant gap in CD8+ Simpson's diversity between patients and controls. Researchers report that approximately 28 CD8+ CDR3 sequences appeared in both patients and controls.

The clonotype originates from a human donor with aplastic anemia. Sequencing was performed on sorted CD4+, CD8+, or CD8+CD57+ T cells (not recorded which) from PBMCs. The chain carries TRBV10-3 and TRBJ2-3; D might be TRBD2 (5 bases). CDR3 coding DNA: TGTGCCATCAGTGAAAGAGCGGTAGATACGCAGTATTTT. Encoded protein: CAISERAVDTQYF.